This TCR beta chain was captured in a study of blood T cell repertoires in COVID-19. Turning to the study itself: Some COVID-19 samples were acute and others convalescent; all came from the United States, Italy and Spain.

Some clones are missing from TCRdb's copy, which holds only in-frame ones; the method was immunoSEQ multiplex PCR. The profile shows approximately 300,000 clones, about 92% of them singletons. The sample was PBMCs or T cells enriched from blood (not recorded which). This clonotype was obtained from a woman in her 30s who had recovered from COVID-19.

In DNA form, the CDR3 reads TGTGCCAGCAGTGAAAGAGCAGGGGGGACGAACACTGAAGCTTTCTTT. Its translation is CASSERAGGTNTEAFF. This chain joins TRBV2 and TRBJ1-1; 7 bases line up with TRBD1. CDR3 length: 16 residues. J gave up 1 base and V 2 bases, and 7 bases lay outside the gene matches. Germline V gene lookup returns CDR1 SNHLY and CDR2 FYNNEI.